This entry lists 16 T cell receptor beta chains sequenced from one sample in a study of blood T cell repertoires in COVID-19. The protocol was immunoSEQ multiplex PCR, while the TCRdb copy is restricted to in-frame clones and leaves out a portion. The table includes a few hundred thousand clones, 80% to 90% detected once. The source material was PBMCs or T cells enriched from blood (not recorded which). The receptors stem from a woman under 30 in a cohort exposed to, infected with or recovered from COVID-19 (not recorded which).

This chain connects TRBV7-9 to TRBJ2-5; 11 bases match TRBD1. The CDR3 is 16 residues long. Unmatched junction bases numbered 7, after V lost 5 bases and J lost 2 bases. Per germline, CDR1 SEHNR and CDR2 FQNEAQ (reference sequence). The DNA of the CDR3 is TGTGCCAGCAGCGCCGGGACAGGGGGAAGGCAAGAGACCCAGTACTTC. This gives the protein CASSAGTGGRQETQYF.

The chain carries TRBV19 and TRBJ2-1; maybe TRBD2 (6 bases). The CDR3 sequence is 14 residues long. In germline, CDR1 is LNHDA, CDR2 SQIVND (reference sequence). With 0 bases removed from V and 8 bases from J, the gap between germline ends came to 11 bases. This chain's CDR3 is CASSIESGVDEQFF. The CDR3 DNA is TGTGCCAGTAGTATAGAATCGGGAGTTGATGAGCAGTTCTTC.

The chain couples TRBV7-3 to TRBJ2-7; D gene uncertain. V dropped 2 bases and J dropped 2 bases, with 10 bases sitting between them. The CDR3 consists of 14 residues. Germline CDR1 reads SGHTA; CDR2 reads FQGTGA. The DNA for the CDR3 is TGTGCCAGCAGCTTACAAGATGGCCCCTACGAGCAGTACTTC. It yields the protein CASSLQDGPYEQYF. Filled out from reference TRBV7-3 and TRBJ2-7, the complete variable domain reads GAGVSQTPSNKVTEKGKYVELRCDPISGHTALYWYRQSLGQGPEFLIYFQGTGAADDSGLPNDRFFAVRPEGSVSTLKIQRTERGDSAVYLCASSLQDGPYEQYFGPGTRLTVT.

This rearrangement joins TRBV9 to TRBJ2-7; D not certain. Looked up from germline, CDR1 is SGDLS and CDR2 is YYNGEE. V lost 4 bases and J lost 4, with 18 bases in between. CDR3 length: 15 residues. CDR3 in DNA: TGTGCCAGCAGCCGATCCCTAGACGGAACATACGAGCAGTACTTC. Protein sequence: CASSRSLDGTYEQYF.

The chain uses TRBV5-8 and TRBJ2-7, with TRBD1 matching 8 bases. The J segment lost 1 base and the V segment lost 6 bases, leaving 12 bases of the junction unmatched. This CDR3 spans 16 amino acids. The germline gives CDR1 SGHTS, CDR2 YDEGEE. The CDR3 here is CASNTDGTGLSYEQYF. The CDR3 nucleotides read TGTGCCAGCAACACCGACGGGACAGGTCTATCCTACGAGCAGTACTTC.

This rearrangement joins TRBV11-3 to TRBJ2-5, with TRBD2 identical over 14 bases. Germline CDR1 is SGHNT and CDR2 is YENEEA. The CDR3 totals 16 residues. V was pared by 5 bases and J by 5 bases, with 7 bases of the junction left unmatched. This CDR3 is CASSTTSGRVGETQYF. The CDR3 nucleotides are TGTGCCAGCAGCACGACTAGCGGGAGGGTCGGCGAGACCCAGTACTTC.

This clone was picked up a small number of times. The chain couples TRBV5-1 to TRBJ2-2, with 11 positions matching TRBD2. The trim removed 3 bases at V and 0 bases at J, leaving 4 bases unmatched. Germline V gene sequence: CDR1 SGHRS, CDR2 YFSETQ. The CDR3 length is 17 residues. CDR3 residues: CASSSGTSGTNTGELFF. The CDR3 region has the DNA TGCGCCAGCAGCTCTGGGACTAGCGGAACGAACACCGGGGAGCTGTTTTTT.

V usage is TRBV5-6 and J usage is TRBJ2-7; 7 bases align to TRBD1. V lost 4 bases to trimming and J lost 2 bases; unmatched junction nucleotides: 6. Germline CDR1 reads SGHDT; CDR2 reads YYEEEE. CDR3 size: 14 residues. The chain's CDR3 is CASSRMGQPYEQYF. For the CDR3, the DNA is TGTGCCAGCAGCCGCATGGGACAGCCCTACGAGCAGTACTTC.

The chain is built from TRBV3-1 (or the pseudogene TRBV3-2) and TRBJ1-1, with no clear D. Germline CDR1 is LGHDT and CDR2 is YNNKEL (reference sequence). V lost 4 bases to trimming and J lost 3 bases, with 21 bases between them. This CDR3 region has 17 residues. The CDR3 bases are TGTGCCAGCAGCCGAACTCATGTGTTCGGGTCAGACACTGAAGCTTTCTTT. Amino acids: CASSRTHVFGSDTEAFF.

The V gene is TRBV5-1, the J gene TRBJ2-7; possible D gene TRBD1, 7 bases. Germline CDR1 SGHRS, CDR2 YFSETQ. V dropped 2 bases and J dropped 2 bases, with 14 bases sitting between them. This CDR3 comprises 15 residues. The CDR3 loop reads CASSFMRDSTYEQYF. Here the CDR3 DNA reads TGCGCCAGCAGCTTTATGCGGGACAGTACCTACGAGCAGTACTTC.

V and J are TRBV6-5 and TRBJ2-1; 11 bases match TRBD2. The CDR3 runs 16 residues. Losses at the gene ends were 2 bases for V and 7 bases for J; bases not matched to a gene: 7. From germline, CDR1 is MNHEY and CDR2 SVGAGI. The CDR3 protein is CASSYISGRARNEQFF. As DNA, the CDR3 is TGTGCCAGCAGTTACATTAGCGGGAGGGCTAGGAATGAGCAGTTCTTC.

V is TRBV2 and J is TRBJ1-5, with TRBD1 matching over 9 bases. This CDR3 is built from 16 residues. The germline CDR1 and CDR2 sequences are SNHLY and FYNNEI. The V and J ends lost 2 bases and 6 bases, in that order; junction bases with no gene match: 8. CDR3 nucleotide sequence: TGTGCCAGCAGTGAAACGGGACAGGGAGTCAGTCAGCCCCAGCATTTT. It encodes CASSETGQGVSQPQHF.

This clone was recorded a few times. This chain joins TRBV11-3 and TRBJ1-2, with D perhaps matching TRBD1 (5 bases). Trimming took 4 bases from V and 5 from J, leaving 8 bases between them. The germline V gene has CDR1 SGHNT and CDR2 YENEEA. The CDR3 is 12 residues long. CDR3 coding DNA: TGTGCCAGCAGCTCCGGGGGGTATGGCTACACCTTC. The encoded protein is CASSSGGYGYTF.

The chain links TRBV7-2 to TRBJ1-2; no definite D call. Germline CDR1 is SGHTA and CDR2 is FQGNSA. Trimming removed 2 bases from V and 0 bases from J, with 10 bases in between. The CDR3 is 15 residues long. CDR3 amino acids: CASSLSENSNYGYTF. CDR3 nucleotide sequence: TGTGCCAGCAGCTTATCCGAGAACTCTAACTATGGCTACACCTTC.

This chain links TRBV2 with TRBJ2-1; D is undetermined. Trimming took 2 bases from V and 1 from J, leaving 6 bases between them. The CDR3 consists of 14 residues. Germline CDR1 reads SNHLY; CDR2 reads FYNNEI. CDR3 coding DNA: TGTGCCAGCAGTGAATCCGTGTCCTACAATGAGCAGTTCTTC. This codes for CASSESVSYNEQFF.

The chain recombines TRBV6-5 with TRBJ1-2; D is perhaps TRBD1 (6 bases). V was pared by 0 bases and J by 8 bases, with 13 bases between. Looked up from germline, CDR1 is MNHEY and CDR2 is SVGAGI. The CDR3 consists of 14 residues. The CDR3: CASSYSKAGGGYTF. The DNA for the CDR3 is TGTGCCAGCAGTTACTCGAAGGCGGGGGGCGGCTACACCTTC.